One sample yielded the 21 T cell receptor beta chains listed below, sequenced in a study of molecular identifiers for immune sequencing clone quantification. One entry per CDR3 protein results from TCRdb running MiXCR on the PCR reads. The sample yields roughly 100,000 distinct CDR3 sequences, 30% to 45% seen once. The sequencing sample was made of naive CD8+ T cells from blood, with Jurkat cell RNA spiked in. Sample subset: FACS-sorted CD8+CD4-CCR7+CD45RA+ naive T cells. The receptors originated from a human donor in good health. Some libraries in this study had Jurkat cell RNA spiked in.

The rearrangement links TRBV6-5 to TRBJ2-7; D is perhaps TRBD2 (5 bases). The length of the CDR3 is 13 residues. Trimming pared 0 bases from V and 7 bases from J, leaving 10 bases between. The V gene's germline CDR1 is MNHEY and CDR2 SVGAGI. CDR3 amino acids: CASSYSPGWEQYF. DNA for the CDR3: TGTGCCAGCAGTTACTCTCCGGGGTGGGAGCAGTACTTC.

There are a few counts of this clonotype. The J gene is TRBJ2-2, the V gene TRBV7-8; 8 bases match TRBD2. V lost 6 bases to trimming and J lost 4 bases; unmatched junction nucleotides: 10. This CDR3 spans 16 amino acids. CDR1 and CDR2 (germline): SGHVS, FQNEAQ. The CDR3 spells CASRASGRVFTGELFF. CDR3 bases: TGTGCCAGCAGAGCGAGCGGGAGAGTTTTCACCGGGGAGCTGTTTTTT.

Of note for this clonotype: The junction departs from germline at one end; a sequencing error may be responsible. V is TRBV5-3 and J is TRBJ2-3; D might be TRBD1 or TRBD2, each matching 5 bases. TRBV5-3 is reported as an ORF; its role is uncertain. CDR3 length: 15 residues. This chain's CDR3 is CASSPGTPSTDTLYF. CDR3 DNA sequence: TGTGCCAGCAGCCCCGGGACCCCAAGCACAGATACGCTGTATTTT.

This clonotype was seen more than once but under ten times. This chain joins TRBV12-3 or TRBV12-4 and TRBJ2-1, with 11 bases lining up with TRBD2. V lost 8 bases to trimming and J lost 6 bases; unmatched junction nucleotides: 3. The CDR3 contains 13 residues. CDR3 in amino acids: CASGTSGINEQFF. CDR3 nucleotides: TGTGCCAGCGGGACTAGCGGAATCAATGAGCAGTTCTTC.

The rearrangement uses TRBV5-5 and TRBJ2-7; D remains ambiguous. The CDR3 has 15 amino acids. V gave up 0 bases and J gave up 1 base, with 11 bases separating them. Per the germline V gene, CDR1 is SGHKS and CDR2 is YYEKEE (reference sequence). DNA of the CDR3: TGTGCCAGCAGCTTGGGCTCTAACCGATCCTACGAGCAGTACTTC. It translates to CASSLGSNRSYEQYF.

The genes are TRBV6-6 and TRBJ2-3, with a possible D match to TRBD2 (6 bases). V gave up 4 bases and J gave up 2 bases, with 16 bases separating them. The CDR3 is made up of 16 amino acids. Germline loops: CDR1 MNHNY, CDR2 SVGAGI (reference sequence). CDR3 nucleotides: TGTGCCAGCAGTTCAACGCGGGACCTTACCACAGATACGCAGTATTTT. It codes for CASSSTRDLTTDTQYF.

Comment on this clonotype: One end of the junction does not line up with germline, which may come from a read error. The chain links TRBV20-1 to TRBJ2-7, with D perhaps TRBD1 (6 bases). The CDR3 has 16 amino acids. The V gene's germline CDR1 is DFQATT and CDR2 SNEGSKA (reference sequence). The CDR3: CSAGEGGGRGVSEQYF. CDR3 nucleotides: TGCAGTGCTGGAGAAGGTGGGGGCAGGGGTGTCAGCGAGCAGTACTTC.

The chain is built from TRBV24-1 and TRBJ2-1, with a weak D call TRBD2 (5 bases). V lost 4 bases to trimming and J lost 0 bases, with 24 bases between them. The germline V gene encodes CDR1 KGHDR and CDR2 SFDVKD. CDR3 length: 20 amino acids. In nucleotides, the CDR3 is TGTGCCACCAGTGAGGTTGTCGTACTTAGCGAATCCTTCTCCTACAATGAGCAGTTCTTC. Encoded protein: CATSEVVVLSESFSYNEQFF.

With regard to this clonotype: A much larger clone lies one base from this, so it may be a read error. The conserved phenylalanine or tryptophan normally closing the CDR3 is absent here, so this likely arose from a read error. The chain joins TRBV7-8 to TRBJ2-7; no reliable D call. CDR3 size: 12 residues. The V end lost 5 bases, the J end lost 0 bases, and 5 bases lay between the germline ends. Germline V gene lookup returns CDR1 SGHVS and CDR2 FQNEAQ. CDR3: CASSPNSYEQYS. The CDR3 DNA follows: TGTGCCAGCAGCCCAAACTCCTACGAGCAGTACTCC.

There are a few counts of this clonotype. V usage is TRBV6-1 and J usage is TRBJ2-7, with 9 bases aligning to TRBD1. The CDR3 runs to 16 residues. V dropped 1 base and J dropped 0; count of bases not matched to a gene: 4. Germline loops: CDR1 MNHNS, CDR2 SASEGT. The CDR3 DNA sequence: TGTGCCAGCAGTGAAGTCTCGGGACAGGGCTCCTACGAGCAGTACTTC. This codes for CASSEVSGQGSYEQYF.

This clonotype turned up a few times. The rearrangement joins TRBV20-1 to TRBJ2-3; possible D gene TRBD2, 6 bases. V lost 5 bases to trimming and J lost 2 bases, with 11 bases between them. The CDR3 spans 13 residues. Per germline, CDR1 DFQATT and CDR2 SNEGSKA (reference sequence). The CDR3 coding sequence is TGCAGTGCTTTCGGAGGGGTCACAGATACGCAGTATTTT. Its protein product is CSAFGGVTDTQYF.

This clonotype occurred a few times. The J gene is TRBJ2-2, the V gene TRBV9, with TRBD2 identical over 7 bases. This CDR3 spans 17 amino acids. With V trimmed by 3 bases and J by 1 base, 9 bases remained unmatched. Looked up from germline, CDR1 is SGDLS and CDR2 is YYNGEE. The CDR3: CASSAPRGRGNTGELFF. The DNA of the CDR3 is TGTGCCAGCAGCGCCCCCCGCGGGAGAGGGAACACCGGGGAGCTGTTTTTT.

In regard to this clonotype: One end of the junction varies from germline; a read error may be responsible. The chain couples TRBV6-6 to TRBJ2-5; possible D gene TRBD2, 6 bases. Germline V gives CDR1 MNHNY, CDR2 SVGAGI (reference sequence). The CDR3 is 14 residues long. The CDR3 reads CASSYLGEEEPQYF. The CDR3 DNA reads TGTGCCAGCAGTTATCTGGGGGAGGAAGAGCCCCAGTACTTC.

The table lists this clonotype with a few counts. V and J are TRBV12-3 or TRBV12-4 and TRBJ2-5, with a tentative D call TRBD2 (5 bases). The length of the CDR3 is 14 residues. Trimming shortened V by 7 bases and J by 4 bases, and 16 bases separated the two germline ends. CDR3 in DNA: TGTGCCAGCAAAACCGCCGGGATAGGAGAGACCCAGTACTTC. Amino acids: CASKTAGIGETQYF.

This clonotype has a handful of counts. The gene calls are TRBV13 and TRBJ1-6; D may be TRBD1 (5 bases). Deletions cut 5 bases from V and 10 bases from J, with 15 bases between. CDR3 size: 14 residues. Germline-derived CDR1 and CDR2 are PRHDT and FYEKMQ (reference sequence). The CDR3 DNA reads TGTGCCAGCAGCCTCAGGACACCTTGGTCACCCCTCCACTTT. This translates into CASSLRTPWSPLHF. The whole variable domain, filled in from reference TRBV13 and TRBJ1-6, reads AAGVIQSPRHLIKEKRETATLKCYPIPRHDTVYWYQQGPGQDPQFLISFYEKMQSDKGSIPDRFSAQQFSDYHSELNMSSLELGDSALYFCASSLRTPWSPLHFGNGTRLTVT.

On this clonotype: This clone may be a read error of a much larger clone one base away. The chain carries TRBV19 and TRBJ2-4, with D tentatively TRBD2 (5 bases). Per the germline V gene, CDR1 is LNHDA and CDR2 is SQIVND (reference sequence). Trimming pared 6 bases from V and 3 bases from J, leaving 15 bases between. This CDR3 has 15 amino acids. CDR3 loop: CASRWVSASKNIQYF. CDR3 DNA sequence: TGTGCCAGTAGATGGGTTAGCGCAAGCAAAAACATTCAGTACTTC.

This clonotype was observed a handful of times. This rearrangement joins TRBV4-3 to TRBJ2-7; 7 nucleotides match TRBD2. The germline V gene has CDR1 LGHNA and CDR2 YSLEER. The CDR3 has 13 residues. The J segment lost 11 bases and the V segment lost 1 base, leaving 8 bases of the junction unmatched. The CDR3 protein is CASSQGVRGEEYF. CDR3 nucleotides: TGCGCCAGCAGCCAAGGAGTCCGGGGGGAGGAGTACTTC.

This clonotype has just one count. Possible read error: a much larger clone is one base away. In DNA, the CDR3 is TGTGCCAGCAGCTTAGACGAGACCCTGTACTTC. Translation gives CASSLDETLYF. The chain recombines TRBV13 with TRBJ2-5, with D unresolved. Germline values: CDR1 PRHDT, CDR2 FYEKMQ (reference sequence). The CDR3 spans 11 residues.

This clonotype was seen many times. The V call is TRBV28, the J call TRBJ2-3; TRBD1 is a possible D gene (5 bases). The CDR3 length is 12 residues. The ends were cut back, 2 bases at V and 13 bases at J, with 13 bases in the middle. Germline V gene lookup returns CDR1 MDHEN and CDR2 SYDVKM. Written as DNA, the CDR3 is TGTGCCAGCAGTTTACGCATGGGGCCTGAGTATTTT. Amino acid sequence: CASSLRMGPEYF.

This clonotype was observed a handful of times. This chain links TRBV12-3 or TRBV12-4 with TRBJ2-2, with D possibly being TRBD1 or TRBD2 (6 bases each). The CDR3 consists of 15 residues. The ends were cut back, 6 bases at V and 4 bases at J, with 15 bases in the middle. This chain's CDR3 is CASRPWGARTGELFF. CDR3 sequence (DNA): TGTGCCAGCAGACCGTGGGGGGCGCGCACCGGGGAGCTGTTTTTT.

J is TRBJ1-1 and V is TRBV9; TRBD1 is a possible D gene (5 bases). The CDR3 loop spans 14 amino acids. CDR1 and CDR2 from the germline V gene are SGDLS and YYNGEE. V was trimmed by 3 bases and J by 6 bases, leaving 15 bases between them. The CDR3 region is CASSEDGRGSEAFF. CDR3 bases: TGTGCCAGCAGCGAGGACGGGCGGGGGTCTGAAGCTTTCTTT.